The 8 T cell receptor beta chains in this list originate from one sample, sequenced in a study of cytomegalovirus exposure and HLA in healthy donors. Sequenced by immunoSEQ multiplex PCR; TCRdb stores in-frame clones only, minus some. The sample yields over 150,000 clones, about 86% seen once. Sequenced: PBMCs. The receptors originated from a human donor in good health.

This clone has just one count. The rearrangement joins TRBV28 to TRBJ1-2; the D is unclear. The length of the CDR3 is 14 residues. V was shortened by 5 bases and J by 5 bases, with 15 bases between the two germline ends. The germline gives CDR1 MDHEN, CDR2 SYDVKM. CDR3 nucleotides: TGTGCCAGCAGTCCATCCCAGGAATCTTATGGCTACACCTTC. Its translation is CASSPSQESYGYTF.

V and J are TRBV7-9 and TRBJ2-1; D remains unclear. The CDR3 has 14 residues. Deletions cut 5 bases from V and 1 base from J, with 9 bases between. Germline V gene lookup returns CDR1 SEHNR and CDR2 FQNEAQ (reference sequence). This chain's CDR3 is CASSPRSSYNEQFF. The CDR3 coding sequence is TGTGCCAGCAGCCCTCGGAGTTCCTACAATGAGCAGTTCTTC.

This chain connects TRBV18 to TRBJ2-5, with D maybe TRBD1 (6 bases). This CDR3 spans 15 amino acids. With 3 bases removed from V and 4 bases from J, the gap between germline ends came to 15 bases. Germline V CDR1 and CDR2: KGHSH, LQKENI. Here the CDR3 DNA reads TGTGCCAGCTCACCGGGGGCAGGGCTATTAGAGACCCAGTACTTC. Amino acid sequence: CASSPGAGLLETQYF.

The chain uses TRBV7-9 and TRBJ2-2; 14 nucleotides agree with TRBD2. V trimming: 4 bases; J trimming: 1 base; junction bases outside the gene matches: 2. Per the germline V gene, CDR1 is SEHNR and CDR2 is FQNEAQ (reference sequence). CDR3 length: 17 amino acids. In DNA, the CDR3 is TGTGCCAGCAGCTCCGGACTAGCGGGAGGGAACACCGGGGAGCTGTTTTTT. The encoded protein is CASSSGLAGGNTGELFF.

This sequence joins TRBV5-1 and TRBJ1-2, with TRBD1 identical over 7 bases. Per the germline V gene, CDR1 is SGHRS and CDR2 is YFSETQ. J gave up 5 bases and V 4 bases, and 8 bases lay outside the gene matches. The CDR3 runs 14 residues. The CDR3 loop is CASSAYQGGYGYTF. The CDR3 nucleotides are TGCGCCAGCAGCGCATATCAGGGGGGTTATGGCTACACCTTC.

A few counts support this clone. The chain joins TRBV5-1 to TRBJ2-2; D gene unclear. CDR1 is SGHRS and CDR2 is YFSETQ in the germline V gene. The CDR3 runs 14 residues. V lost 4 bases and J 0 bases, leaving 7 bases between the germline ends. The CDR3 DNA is TGCGCCAGCAGCCAGATGGCGAACACCGGGGAGCTGTTTTTT. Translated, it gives CASSQMANTGELFF.

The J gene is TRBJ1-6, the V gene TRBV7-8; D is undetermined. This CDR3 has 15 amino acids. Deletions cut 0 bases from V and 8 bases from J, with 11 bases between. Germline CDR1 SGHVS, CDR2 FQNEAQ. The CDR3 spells CASSLALYGDSPLHF. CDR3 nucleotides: TGTGCCAGCAGCTTAGCGCTTTACGGAGATTCACCCCTCCACTTT.

The CDR3 spells CASSPLTGGVSVYGYTF. CDR3 sequence (DNA): TGTGCCAGCTCACCACTGACAGGGGGCGTATCAGTCTATGGCTACACCTTC. This chain joins TRBV18 and TRBJ1-2, with 10 nucleotides matching TRBD1. Germline V gives CDR1 KGHSH, CDR2 LQKENI. The trim removed 1 base at V and 4 bases at J, leaving 9 bases unmatched. CDR3 length: 17 amino acids.